Presented here are 23 T cell receptor beta chains from one specimen sequenced in a study of T cell repertoires in cytomegalovirus infection. MiXCR, run by TCRdb on the reads, gives a single entry per CDR3 protein. The sample lists over 250,000 distinct CDR3 sequences; 20% to 30% were seen once. The specimen was PBMCs. The receptors shown here come from a human donor in good health (CMV status not recorded). Some clones in this sample may be carry-over from other donors' samples.

This clonotype has a handful of counts. The V call is TRBV7-2, the J call TRBJ2-5; no clear D. This CDR3 has 14 amino acids. Germline V gene data show CDR1 as SGHTA and CDR2 as FQGNSA. Trimming removed 2 bases at V and 2 bases at J, with 9 bases between. For the CDR3, the DNA is TGTGCCAGCAGCTTATTCCGGGCGCAAGAGACCCAGTACTTC. It encodes CASSLFRAQETQYF.

This clonotype was picked up many times. The chain joins TRBV7-2 to TRBJ2-3; perhaps TRBD2 as D (7 bases). CDR1 and CDR2 from the germline V gene are SGHTA and FQGNSA. V gave up 5 bases and J gave up 4 bases, with 28 bases separating them. The CDR3 sequence is 19 residues long. The CDR3 region is CASSTSIGGRGLAADTQYF. The CDR3 nucleotides are TGTGCCAGCAGCACCTCCATTGGTGGACGGGGGCTAGCGGCAGATACGCAGTATTTT.

This clonotype was detected only a few times. The chain couples TRBV7-2 to TRBJ2-6, with D perhaps matching TRBD1 (6 bases). The germline V gene has CDR1 SGHTA and CDR2 FQGNSA. V dropped 6 bases and J dropped 1 base, with 10 bases sitting between them. The CDR3 is made up of 15 amino acids. CDR3 sequence reads: CASRRGGSGANVLTF. The CDR3, as DNA: TGTGCCAGCAGACGAGGGGGTTCTGGGGCCAACGTCCTGACTTTC.

The CDR3, as DNA: TGCGCCAGCAGCGAGGCCCCGGCGGGAGCCGCAGATACGCAGTATTTT. Translating gives CASSEAPAGAADTQYF. The chain is built from TRBV5-1 and TRBJ2-3, with 7 bases fitting TRBD2. V shed 4 bases, J shed 4 bases, and the junction held 12 bases outside the gene matches. Germline V lookup: CDR1 SGHRS, CDR2 YFSETQ. The length of the CDR3 is 16 residues. The entire variable domain, with the rest obtained from reference TRBV5-1 and TRBJ2-3, is as follows: KAGVTQTPRYLIKTRGQQVTLSCSPISGHRSVSWYQQTPGQGLQFLFEYFSETQRNKGNFPGRFSGRQFSNSRSEMNVSTLELGDSALYLCASSEAPAGAADTQYFGPGTRLTVL.

The gene calls are TRBV20-1 and TRBJ1-6; D unclear. CDR3 size: 15 residues. Trimming stripped 5 bases from V and 0 bases from J, with 11 bases between. The germline V gene encodes CDR1 DFQATT and CDR2 SNEGSKA (reference sequence). The CDR3 DNA reads TGCAGTGCTGCAGGAGTGAGCTCCTATAATTCACCCCTCCACTTT. It is translated as CSAAGVSSYNSPLHF.

This clonotype occurred a few times. V and J are TRBV10-3 and TRBJ2-7; tentatively, D is TRBD1 (6 bases). Germline lookup yields CDR1 ENHRY and CDR2 SYGVKD. There are 15 residues in the CDR3. Trimming stripped 6 bases from V and 3 bases from J, with 18 bases between. Written as DNA, the CDR3 is TGTGCCATCAGAAACTCCGGGACACAGGTCTACGAGCAGTACTTC. Translation: CAIRNSGTQVYEQYF.

Notes on this clonotype: It is unclear where the CDR3 begins or ends on the DNA, so no DNA is shown, and the CDR3 is as TCRdb lists it. The V gene is TRBV5-5, the J gene TRBJ1-4; the DNA was not compared with TRBD1, the D call given in the table. The length of the CDR3 is 15 amino acids, counting both ends. CDR1 SGHKS and CDR2 YYEKEE come from the germline V gene (reference sequence). This chain's CDR3 is CASSFLWGADEKLFF.

The V and J genes are TRBV28 and TRBJ1-2; 7 bases map to TRBD1. Germline V gene lookup returns CDR1 MDHEN and CDR2 SYDVKM. V was clipped by 7 bases and J by 5 bases; unmatched bases: 10. The CDR3 covers 14 residues. The CDR3 region has the DNA TGTGCCAGCATCTGGGCAGGGGGGATTTATGGCTACACCTTC. Residues: CASIWAGGIYGYTF.

The rearrangement joins TRBV23-1 to TRBJ2-7; 8 positions agree with TRBD1. TRBV23-1 is placed among ORFs of uncertain function. The CDR3 loop spans 17 amino acids. V trimming: 7 bases; J trimming: 3 bases; junction bases outside the gene matches: 17. The chain's CDR3 is CASILDLRQGTYYEQYF. For the CDR3, the DNA is TGCGCCAGCATCCTGGACCTGCGACAGGGGACTTACTACGAGCAGTACTTC.

V usage is TRBV4-3 and J usage is TRBJ2-1; D is unresolved. Between the trimmed V and J ends, which lost 0 bases and 5 bases, there was a span of 8 bases. Germline values: CDR1 LGHNA, CDR2 YSLEER. The CDR3 spans 14 residues. The CDR3 protein is CASSQEDGDNEQFF. The CDR3 DNA is TGCGCCAGCAGCCAAGAAGACGGAGACAATGAGCAGTTCTTC.

This clonotype was found many times. This chain connects TRBV7-2 to TRBJ1-6; D gene uncertain. The CDR3 runs to 13 residues. The ends were cut back, 7 bases at V and 2 bases at J, with 6 bases in the middle. CDR1 is SGHTA and CDR2 is FQGNSA in the germline V gene. CDR3 amino acids: CASNRAYNSPLHF. In DNA form, the CDR3 reads TGTGCCAGCAATCGCGCCTATAATTCACCCCTCCACTTT.

This chain links TRBV6-6 with TRBJ2-1; perhaps TRBD2 as D (6 bases). Germline CDR1 reads MNHNY; CDR2 reads SVGAGI (reference sequence). The germline V and J ends were trimmed by 0 bases and 0 bases, with 9 bases remaining between them. CDR3 length: 16 amino acids. The CDR3, as DNA: TGTGCCAGCAGTTACTCCCGGGAGAGCTCCTACAATGAGCAGTTCTTC. It codes for CASSYSRESSYNEQFF.

This clonotype was recorded a few times. The chain couples TRBV5-1 to TRBJ2-1; the match to TRBD2 covers 10 bases. Germline trimming cut 7 bases from V and 5 bases from J; bases unmatched to any gene: 6. CDR1 and CDR2 from the germline V gene are SGHRS and YFSETQ. The CDR3 length is 14 residues. CDR3 loop: CASRQGLADNEQFF. The CDR3 nucleotides are TGCGCCAGCCGTCAAGGACTAGCGGACAATGAGCAGTTCTTC.

This clonotype was picked up a small number of times. J is TRBJ2-7 and V is TRBV2; tentatively, D is TRBD2 (6 bases). Germline-derived CDR1 and CDR2 are SNHLY and FYNNEI. Trimming took off 8 bases at V and 3 bases at J, with 14 bases between the two ends. The CDR3 runs 13 residues. The CDR3 reads CASGTPTVYEQYF. The CDR3 DNA follows: TGTGCCAGCGGGACTCCAACCGTCTACGAGCAGTACTTC. Full variable domain (missing parts from reference TRBV2 and TRBJ2-7): EPEVTQTPSHQVTQMGQEVILRCVPISNHLYFYWYRQILGQKVEFLVSFYNNEISEKSEIFDDQFSVERPDGSNFTLKIRSTKLEDSAMYFCASGTPTVYEQYFGPGTRLTVT.

This chain uses TRBV3-1 with TRBJ1-2; D is possibly TRBD1 (6 bases). Trimming took off 4 bases at V and 8 bases at J, with 14 bases between the two ends. Germline V gene lookup returns CDR1 LGHDT and CDR2 YNNKEL (reference sequence). The CDR3 covers 13 residues. The CDR3 loop is CASSREGGWGYTF. The CDR3 nucleotides read TGTGCCAGCAGCCGAGAGGGGGGTTGGGGCTACACCTTC. The variable domain in full, with the rest retrieved from reference TRBV3-1 and TRBJ1-2, is DTAVSQTPKYLVTQMGNDKSIKCEQNLGHDTMYWYKQDSKKFLKIMFSYNNKELIINETVPNRFSPKSPDKAHLNLHINSLELGDSAVYFCASSREGGWGYTFGSGTRLTVV.

The CDR3 DNA is TGCAGTGGAACGAGGCAAACTGAAGCTTTCTTT. This sequence encodes CSGTRQTEAFF. The chain combines TRBV20-1 with TRBJ1-1; D is ambiguous. The CDR3 is 11 amino acids. V shed 7 bases and J shed 5 bases, with 11 bases lying between them. CDR1 DFQATT and CDR2 SNEGSKA come from the germline V gene (reference sequence).

J is TRBJ2-3 and V is TRBV24-1, with TRBD2 matching 15 bases. Germline lookup yields CDR1 KGHDR and CDR2 SFDVKD. This CDR3 has 16 residues. The trim removed 3 bases at V and 6 bases at J, leaving 3 bases unmatched. This chain's CDR3 is CATSDPGLAGGDTQYF. The CDR3 bases are TGTGCCACCAGTGATCCGGGACTAGCGGGGGGTGATACGCAGTATTTT.

In this sample, this clonotype turned up a few times. The V gene is TRBV12-3 or TRBV12-4, the J gene TRBJ1-1; TRBD1 agrees at 7 bases. V shed 7 bases and J 5 bases; nucleotides not matched to a gene: 7. This CDR3 comprises 13 residues. CDR3 loop: CASNKQGWTEAFF. In DNA, the CDR3 is TGTGCCAGCAACAAACAGGGGTGGACTGAAGCTTTCTTT.

This clonotype was detected only a few times. The V gene is TRBV6-5, the J gene TRBJ1-1; no clear D gene. V was cut by 5 bases and J by 5 bases, with 6 bases left in between. This CDR3 contains 11 residues. Germline CDR1 reads MNHEY; CDR2 reads SVGAGI. CDR3 loop: CASSQRTEAFF. CDR3 in DNA: TGTGCCAGCAGTCAAAGAACTGAAGCTTTCTTT.

The chain carries TRBV2 and TRBJ2-2; D unresolved. CDR1 and CDR2 from the germline V gene are SNHLY and FYNNEI. Trimming removed 7 bases at V and 4 bases at J, with 7 bases between. There are 12 residues in the CDR3. For the CDR3, the DNA is TGTGCCAGCACCTGGGTCACCGGGGAGCTGTTTTTT. Translated, it gives CASTWVTGELFF.

This clonotype was counted ten times or more. The chain is built from TRBV12-3 or TRBV12-4 and TRBJ1-2, with 9 bases lining up with TRBD1. The CDR3 consists of 13 residues. V was pared by 7 bases and J by 8 bases, with 8 bases of the junction left unmatched. CDR3 coding DNA: TGTGCCAGCACACGGGACAGGGCGAAAGGCTACACCTTC. This encodes CASTRDRAKGYTF.

This clonotype was counted many times. The chain joins TRBV12-3 or TRBV12-4 to TRBJ2-7, with 7 bases lining up with TRBD2. The CDR3 consists of 14 residues. With V trimmed by 6 bases and J by 3 bases, 8 bases remained unmatched. The CDR3 reads CASSPGGGGYEQYF. The DNA for the CDR3 is TGTGCCAGCAGCCCTGGGGGGGGAGGCTACGAGCAGTACTTC.

Ten or more counts support this clonotype. The genes are TRBV7-2 and TRBJ2-3; D is ambiguous. The CDR3 has 16 amino acids. Trimming pared 5 bases from V and 2 bases from J, leaving 17 bases between. The V gene's germline CDR1 is SGHTA and CDR2 FQGNSA. The CDR3 here is CASSPDWSLVTDTQYF. The CDR3 nucleotides read TGTGCCAGCAGCCCTGACTGGTCGCTTGTCACAGATACGCAGTATTTT.